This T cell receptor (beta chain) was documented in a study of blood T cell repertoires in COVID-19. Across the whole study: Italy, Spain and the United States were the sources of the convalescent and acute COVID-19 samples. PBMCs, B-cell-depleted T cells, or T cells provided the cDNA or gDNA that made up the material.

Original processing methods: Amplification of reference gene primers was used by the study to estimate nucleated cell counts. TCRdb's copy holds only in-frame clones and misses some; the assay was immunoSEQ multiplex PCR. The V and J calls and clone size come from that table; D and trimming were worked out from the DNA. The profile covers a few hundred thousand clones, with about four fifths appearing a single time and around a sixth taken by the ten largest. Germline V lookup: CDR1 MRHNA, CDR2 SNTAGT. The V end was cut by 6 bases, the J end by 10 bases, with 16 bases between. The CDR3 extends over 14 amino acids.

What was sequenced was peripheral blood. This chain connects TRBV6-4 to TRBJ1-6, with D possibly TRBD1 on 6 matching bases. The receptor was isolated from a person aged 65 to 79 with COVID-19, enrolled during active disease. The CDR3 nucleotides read TGTGCCAGCAGCGAACAGGGATACGGATCACCCCTCCACTTT. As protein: CASSEQGYGSPLHF.